What follows is one T cell receptor beta chain and its context. V shed 2 bases and J shed 6 bases, with 13 bases lying between them. From germline, CDR1 is KGHSH and CDR2 LQKENI. This CDR3 comprises 14 residues. This sample is part of a study of T-cell memory formation after mild COVID-19. TCRdb reanalysed the 5' RACE reads using MiXCR and keeps one entry per CDR3 protein. The sample lists 150,000 to 200,000 distinct CDR3 sequences, roughly 14% occurring once. Sequenced sample: PBMCs or a T cell subset sorted from them (not recorded which). V is TRBV18 and J is TRBJ1-1; a weak D match, TRBD1 (5 bases). This receptor was obtained from an adult woman who had mild COVID-19 (a few samples of this study predate the infection). Cell type and time point are not known. The CDR3 spells CASSPGTAGAEAFF. The CDR3, as DNA: TGTGCCAGCTCACCAGGGACGGCGGGGGCTGAAGCTTTCTTT.